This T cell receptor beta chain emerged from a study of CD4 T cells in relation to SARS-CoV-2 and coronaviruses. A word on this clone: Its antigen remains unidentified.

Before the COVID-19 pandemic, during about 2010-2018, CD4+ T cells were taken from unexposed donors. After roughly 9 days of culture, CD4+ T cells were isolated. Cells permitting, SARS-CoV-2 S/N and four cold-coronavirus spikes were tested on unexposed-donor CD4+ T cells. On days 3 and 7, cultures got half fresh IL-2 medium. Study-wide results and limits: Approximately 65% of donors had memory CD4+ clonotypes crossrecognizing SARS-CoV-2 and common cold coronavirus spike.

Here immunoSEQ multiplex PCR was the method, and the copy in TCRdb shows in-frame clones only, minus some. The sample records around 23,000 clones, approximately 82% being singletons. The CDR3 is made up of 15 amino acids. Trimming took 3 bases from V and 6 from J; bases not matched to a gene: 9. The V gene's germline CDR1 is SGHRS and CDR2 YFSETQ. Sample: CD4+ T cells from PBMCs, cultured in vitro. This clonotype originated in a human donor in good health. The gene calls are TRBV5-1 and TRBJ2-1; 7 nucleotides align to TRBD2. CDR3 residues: CASSWGLGGGNEQFF. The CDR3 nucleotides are TGCGCCAGCAGCTGGGGATTGGGGGGGGGCAATGAGCAGTTCTTC.